This T cell receptor beta chain derives from a study of metastatic and nonmetastatic thyroid tumors. Overall study: The authors compared repertoires across blood and tumor or nodule tissue from malignant and benign thyroid patients.

This clone was counted many times. Trimming stripped 0 bases from V and 9 bases from J, with 12 bases between. The length of the CDR3 is 14 residues. The germline V gene has CDR1 SNHLY and CDR2 FYNNEI. No patient received treatment before thyroid surgery. TCRdb re-called clones via MiXCR from the PCR reads. The data show roughly 58,000 clones, more than 3.5% seen once. The chain joins TRBV2 to TRBJ2-4, with D perhaps matching TRBD1 (5 bases). Sequenced sample: blood. This receptor was identified in a female donor with papillary thyroid cancer or a benign thyroid nodule (not recorded which). Some clones in this sample may be carry-over from other donors' samples. The chain's CDR3 is CASSEALRGSIQYF. The DNA for the CDR3 is TGTGCCAGCAGTGAAGCGCTTAGGGGCAGCATTCAGTACTTC.